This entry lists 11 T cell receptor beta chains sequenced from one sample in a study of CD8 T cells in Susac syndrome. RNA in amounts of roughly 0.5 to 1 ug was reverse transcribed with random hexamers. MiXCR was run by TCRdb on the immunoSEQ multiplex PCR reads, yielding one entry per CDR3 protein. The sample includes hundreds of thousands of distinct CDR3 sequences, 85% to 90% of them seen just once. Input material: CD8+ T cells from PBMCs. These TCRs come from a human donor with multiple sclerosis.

DNA for the CDR3: TGTGCCAGTAGTATAGCGTCAGGGGGGGTTGAAGCTTTCTTT. It translates to CASSIASGGVEAFF. This chain uses TRBV19 with TRBJ1-1; 7 bases line up with TRBD1. CDR1 is LNHDA and CDR2 is SQIVND in the germline V gene (reference sequence). Unmatched junction bases numbered 6, after V lost 1 base and J lost 7 bases. The CDR3 runs 14 residues.

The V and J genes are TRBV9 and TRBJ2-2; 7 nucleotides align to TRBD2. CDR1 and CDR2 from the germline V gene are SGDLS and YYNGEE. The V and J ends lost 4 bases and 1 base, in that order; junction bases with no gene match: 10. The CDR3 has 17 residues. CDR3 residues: CASSIPPLAENTGELFF. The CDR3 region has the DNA TGTGCCAGCAGCATTCCCCCGCTAGCGGAGAACACCGGGGAGCTGTTTTTT.

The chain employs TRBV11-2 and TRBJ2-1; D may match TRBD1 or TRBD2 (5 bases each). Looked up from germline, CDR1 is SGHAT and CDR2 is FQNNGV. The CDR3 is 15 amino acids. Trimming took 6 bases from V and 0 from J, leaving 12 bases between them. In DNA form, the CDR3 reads TGTGCCAGCAGTAGGTGGGGGAGCTCCTACAATGAGCAGTTCTTC. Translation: CASSRWGSSYNEQFF.

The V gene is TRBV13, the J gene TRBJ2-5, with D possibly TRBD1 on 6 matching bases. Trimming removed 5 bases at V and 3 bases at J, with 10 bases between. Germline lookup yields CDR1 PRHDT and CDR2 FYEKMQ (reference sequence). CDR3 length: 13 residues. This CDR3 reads CASSREGEETQYF. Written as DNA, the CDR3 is TGTGCCAGCAGCCGTGAGGGGGAAGAGACCCAGTACTTC.

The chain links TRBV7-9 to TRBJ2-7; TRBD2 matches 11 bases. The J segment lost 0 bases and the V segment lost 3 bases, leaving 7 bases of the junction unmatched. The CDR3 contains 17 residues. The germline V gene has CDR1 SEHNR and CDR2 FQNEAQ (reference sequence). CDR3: CASSFSTSGDDSYEQYF. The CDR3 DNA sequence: TGTGCCAGCAGCTTTTCGACTAGCGGGGACGACTCCTACGAGCAGTACTTC.

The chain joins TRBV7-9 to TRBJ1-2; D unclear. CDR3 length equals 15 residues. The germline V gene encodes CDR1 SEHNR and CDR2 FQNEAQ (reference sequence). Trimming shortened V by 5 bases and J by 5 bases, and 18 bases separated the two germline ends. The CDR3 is CASSPELVQFYGYTF. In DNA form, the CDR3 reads TGTGCCAGCAGCCCCGAACTGGTGCAGTTTTATGGCTACACCTTC.

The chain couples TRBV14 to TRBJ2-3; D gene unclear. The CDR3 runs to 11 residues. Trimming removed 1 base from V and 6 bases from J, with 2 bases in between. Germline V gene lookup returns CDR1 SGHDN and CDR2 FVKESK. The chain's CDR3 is CASSQVDTQYF. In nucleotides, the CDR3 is TGTGCCAGCAGCCAAGTGGATACGCAGTATTTT.

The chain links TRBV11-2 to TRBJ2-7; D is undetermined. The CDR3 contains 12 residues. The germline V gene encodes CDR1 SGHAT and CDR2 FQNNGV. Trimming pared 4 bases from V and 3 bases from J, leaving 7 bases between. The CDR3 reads CASSSAYYEQYF. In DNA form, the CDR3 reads TGTGCCAGCAGCTCAGCTTACTACGAGCAGTACTTC.

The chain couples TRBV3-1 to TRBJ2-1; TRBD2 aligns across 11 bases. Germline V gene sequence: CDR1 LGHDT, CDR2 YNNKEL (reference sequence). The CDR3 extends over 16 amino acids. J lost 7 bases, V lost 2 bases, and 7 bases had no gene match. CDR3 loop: CASSQIAGGPQNEQFF. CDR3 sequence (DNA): TGTGCCAGCAGCCAAATAGCGGGGGGGCCTCAGAATGAGCAGTTCTTC.

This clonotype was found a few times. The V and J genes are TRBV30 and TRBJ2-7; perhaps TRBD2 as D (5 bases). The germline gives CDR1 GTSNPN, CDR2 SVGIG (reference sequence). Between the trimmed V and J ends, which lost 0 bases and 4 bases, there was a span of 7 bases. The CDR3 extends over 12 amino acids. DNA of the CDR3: TGTGCCTGGAGTGTAGAGGGTTACGAGCAGTACTTC. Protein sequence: CAWSVEGYEQYF.

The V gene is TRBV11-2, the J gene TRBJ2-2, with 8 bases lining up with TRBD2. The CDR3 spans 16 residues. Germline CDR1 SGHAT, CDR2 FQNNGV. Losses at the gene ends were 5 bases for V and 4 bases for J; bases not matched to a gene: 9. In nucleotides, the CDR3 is TGTGCCAGCAGCCCTCGGGGGGGAGTCGGCACCGGGGAGCTGTTTTTT. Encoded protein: CASSPRGGVGTGELFF.